This TCR beta chain is drawn from a study of spatial heterogeneity in lung cancer. Ten or more counts support this clonotype. Its antigen is unidentified. Each CDR3 protein gets one entry after TCRdb re-called the 5' RACE reads with MiXCR. The sample holds 20,000 to 25,000 distinct CDR3 sequences, 7% seen once. Time point of the sample: sample taken at primary tumor resection. Donation came from 70 or so patients with untreated early-stage non-small cell lung cancer. Study-wide results and limits: TCRs found ubiquitously expanded in tumor appeared in blood more at resection than at follow-up.

CDR3 length: 11 amino acids. With 5 bases removed from V and 3 bases from J, the gap between germline ends came to 4 bases. CDR1 is MNHEY, CDR2 SVGAGI, per germline. The receptor's source is a male donor with early-stage non-small cell lung cancer. This sequence joins TRBV6-5 and TRBJ2-5, with unresolved D. This specimen was PBMCs, taken at surgery. This CDR3 is CASSRKETQYF. CDR3 sequence (DNA): TGTGCCAGCAGTAGAAAAGAGACCCAGTACTTC.